The rows below give T cell receptor beta chains drawn from one sample of a study of glioma-infiltrating T cells after dendritic cell vaccination. Generated by immunoSEQ multiplex PCR, the TCRdb table keeps only in-frame clones and is missing some. The sample consists of 75,000 to 85,000 clones, around 87% of them appearing once. The sample here was blood, taken after dendritic cell vaccination. These receptors were obtained from a human donor with glioblastoma. CDR3s leave out the opening cysteine and the closing phenylalanine or tryptophan. The D gene is left open where the match is weak.

>TRBV5-4|TRBJ2-3|NA
ASSSGITDTQY
>TRBV9|TRBJ2-4|NA
ASSVGGLAKNIQY
>TRBV19|TRBJ1-4|NA
ASSPRRGFATNEKLF
>TRBV6-6|TRBJ1-4|NA
ASSYYTDRRNEKLF
>TRBV11-3|TRBJ2-5|TRBD1
ASSSRRDSSGETQY
>TRBV5-1|TRBJ2-1|TRBD2
ASSFQTSGSYNEQF
>TRBV6-1|TRBJ1-2|TRBD1
ASSVSGTGNT
>TRBV13|TRBJ1-5|NA
ASSLGRYSNQPQH
>TRBV6-5|TRBJ1-1|NA
ASSLTEFNTEAF
>TRBV29-1|TRBJ2-2|TRBD1
SVEGTGFTGELF
>TRBV30|TRBJ2-7|NA
AWTGLYEQY
>TRBV5-6|TRBJ1-5|NA
ASSLRNHGNQPQH
>TRBV11-3|TRBJ2-2|NA
ASSLGSGSTGELF
>TRBV5-1|TRBJ2-5|NA
ASSLTGGPQETQY
>TRBV6-5|TRBJ2-1|NA
ASKGAREQF
>TRBV5-1|TRBJ1-1|TRBD1
ASSWGTGTENTEAF
>TRBV7-9|TRBJ1-2|TRBD1
ASSPQGGGYT
>TRBV11-2|TRBJ1-1|NA
ASSLTHLNTEAF
>TRBV7-9|TRBJ1-2|TRBD1
ASSSTRGQGEKNYGYT
>TRBV5-1|TRBJ2-5|TRBD2
ASTPGGTSGSFQETQY
>TRBV6-5|TRBJ2-2|NA
ASSYQPGLTTGELF
>TRBV5-6|TRBJ1-6|NA
ASSLTESSYNSPLH
>TRBV6-5|TRBJ2-3|NA
ASSYMRTDTQY
>TRBV30|TRBJ2-7|TRBD1
AWSQGARQY
>TRBV7-9|TRBJ1-1|TRBD1
ASSQQSRGHTEAF
>TRBV19|TRBJ1-2|NA
ASSIPGGSYYGYT
>TRBV6-1|TRBJ1-5|TRBD1
ASSADRAASFSNQPQH
>TRBV2|TRBJ2-7|TRBD1
ASSYSPGQGPSYEQY
>TRBV5-4|TRBJ1-1|TRBD1
ASSYAGTGNTEAF
>TRBV4-3|TRBJ2-6|TRBD1
ASSPTGQGYGSGANVLT
>TRBV6-5|TRBJ1-4|TRBD1
ASSPTGGSEKLF
>TRBV7-2|TRBJ1-1|NA
ASSWEGGVNTEAF
>TRBV30|TRBJ1-2|NA
AWEDDYGYT
>TRBV5-8|TRBJ1-5|NA
ASSWGGETSAQH
>TRBV30|TRBJ2-7|TRBD2
AWRETSGYEQY
>TRBV11-2|TRBJ1-2|NA
ASSLDPRSYDYT
>TRBV5-4|TRBJ1-2|TRBD1
ASSRDRSNYGYT
>TRBV6-1|TRBJ1-2|TRBD1
ASRRGQVYGYT
>TRBV4-1|TRBJ2-4|NA
ASSQVAVAKNIQY
>TRBV19|TRBJ1-3|TRBD1
ASSGTGGPYSGNTIY
>TRBV2|TRBJ2-3|TRBD2
ASKPLAGGGDTQY
>TRBV23-1|TRBJ2-5|TRBD1
ASSQSPTGGLQTQY
>TRBV5-1|TRBJ2-6|TRBD1
ASSLDGTAVSGANVLT
>TRBV12-5|TRBJ1-1|TRBD1
ASGIQGARTEAF
>TRBV19|TRBJ2-7|NA
ASSIQDSYEQY
>TRBV27|TRBJ2-7|NA
ASSLRREGYEQY
>TRBV4-2|TRBJ2-7|NA
ASSQERREAYEQY
>TRBV28|TRBJ1-3|TRBD1
ASSETGTGSFSGNTIY